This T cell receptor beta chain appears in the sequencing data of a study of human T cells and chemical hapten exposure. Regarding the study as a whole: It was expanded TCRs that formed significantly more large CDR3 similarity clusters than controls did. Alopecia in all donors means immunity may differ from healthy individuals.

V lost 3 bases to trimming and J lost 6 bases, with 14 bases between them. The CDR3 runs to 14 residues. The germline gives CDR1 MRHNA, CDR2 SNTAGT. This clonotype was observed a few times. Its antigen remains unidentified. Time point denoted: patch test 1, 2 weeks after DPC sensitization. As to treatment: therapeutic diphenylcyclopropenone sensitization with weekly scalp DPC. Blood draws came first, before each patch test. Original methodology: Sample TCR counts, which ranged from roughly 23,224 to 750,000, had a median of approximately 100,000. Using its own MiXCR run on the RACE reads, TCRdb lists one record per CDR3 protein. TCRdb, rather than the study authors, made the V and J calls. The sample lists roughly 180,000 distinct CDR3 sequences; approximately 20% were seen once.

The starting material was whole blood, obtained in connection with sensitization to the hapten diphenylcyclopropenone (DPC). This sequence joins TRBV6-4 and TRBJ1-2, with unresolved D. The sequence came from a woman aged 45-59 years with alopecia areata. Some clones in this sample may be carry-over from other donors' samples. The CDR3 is CASSDSTETDGYTF. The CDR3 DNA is TGTGCCAGCAGTGATTCCACAGAGACCGATGGCTACACCTTC.